This T cell receptor beta chain was recovered during a study of human T cells and chemical hapten exposure. The study's findings and limits: The number of TCRs above 1 in 1000 frequency did not change after DPC sensitization. Significantly greater numbers of large CDR3 similarity clusters came from expanded TCRs than from controls.

Regarding time point: pre-sensitization, week 0. Treatment here: therapeutic diphenylcyclopropenone sensitization with weekly scalp DPC. TCRdb re-called the RACE reads through MiXCR, storing one row per CDR3 protein. The sample records 95,000 to 150,000 distinct CDR3 sequences, 13% being singletons. A remark on this clonotype: The target antigen is unknown.

The CDR3 is 13 amino acids. V gave up 3 bases and J gave up 3 bases, with 9 bases separating them. The sample here was whole blood, taken in connection with sensitization to the hapten diphenylcyclopropenone (DPC). The genes are TRBV12-3 or TRBV12-4 and TRBJ2-7, with no clear D. The TCR sequence derives from a woman younger than 35 with alopecia areata. Some clones in this sample may be carry-over from other donors' samples. The CDR3 loop is CASSFRPSYEQYF. The CDR3 DNA reads as TGTGCCAGCAGTTTCAGGCCGAGCTACGAGCAGTACTTC.